Here is one T cell receptor beta chain with its context. The same CDR3 can be traced to other DNA sequences in this sample. Germline V gives CDR1 MGHRA, CDR2 YSYEKL. V lost 3 bases and J lost 4; bases outside the gene matches: 4. The CDR3 is 15 residues long. The record originates from a study of cytomegalovirus exposure and HLA in healthy donors. On the study more broadly: Of the donors genotyped, approximately 400 in all, less than 90% fell in the Caucasian-associated ancestry cluster.

The PCR made use of 60 Vbeta and 13 Jbeta primers. Only in-frame clones appear in the TCRdb table, and some are missing; sequencing was by immunoSEQ multiplex PCR. This table holds about 160,000 clones, approximately 73% found once. The chain recombines TRBV4-1 with TRBJ2-5; 11 nucleotides agree with TRBD2. The source is a man in his fifties in good health and CMV-seronegative. The sequenced sample was PBMCs. This CDR3 reads CASSHPGLAGETQYF. The CDR3 region has the DNA TGCGCCAGCAGCCACCCCGGACTAGCGGGAGAGACCCAGTACTTC.